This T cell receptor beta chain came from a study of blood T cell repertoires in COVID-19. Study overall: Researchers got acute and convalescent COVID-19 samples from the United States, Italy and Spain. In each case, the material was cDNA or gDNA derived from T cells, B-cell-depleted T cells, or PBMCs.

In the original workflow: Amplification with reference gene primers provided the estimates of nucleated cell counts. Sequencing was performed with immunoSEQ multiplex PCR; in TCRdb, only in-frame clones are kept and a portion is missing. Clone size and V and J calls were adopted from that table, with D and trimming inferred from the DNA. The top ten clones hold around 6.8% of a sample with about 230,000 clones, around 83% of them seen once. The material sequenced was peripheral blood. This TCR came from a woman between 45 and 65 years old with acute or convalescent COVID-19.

CDR3 bases: TGTGCCAGCAGCTCGGGGACAGGGTTTGGCTACACCTTC. Amino acids: CASSSGTGFGYTF. The gene calls are TRBV11-2 and TRBJ1-2; 9 nucleotides match TRBD1. This CDR3 contains 13 residues. In germline, CDR1 is SGHAT, CDR2 FQNNGV. V lost 4 bases and J lost 7; bases outside the gene matches: 4. The full variable domain, its missing parts supplied by reference TRBV11-2 and TRBJ1-2, is EAGVAQSPRYKIIEKRQSVAFWCNPISGHATLYWYQQILGQGPKLLIQFQNNGVVDDSQLPKDRFSAERLKGVDSTLKIQPAKLEDSAVYLCASSSGTGFGYTFGSGTRLTVV.